This TCR beta chain appears in the sequencing data of a study of control samples from healthy donors and cancer patients. The repertoire was sequenced with immunoSEQ multiplex PCR; TCRdb's copy has only in-frame clones and lacks some. The sample consists of 95,000 to 100,000 clones, about 89% of them appearing once. The CDR3 consists of 15 residues. Germline-derived CDR1 and CDR2 are LGHDT and YNNKEL (reference sequence). Trimming took off 3 bases at V and 4 bases at J, with 15 bases between the two ends. This chain connects TRBV3-1 (or the pseudogene TRBV3-2) to TRBJ1-2; maybe TRBD1 (6 bases). The sequencing input was blood. The sequence came from a man aged 30 to 45 in good health. CDR3 bases: TGTGCCAGCAGCCACCTCCGCGGCAGGGGCTATGGCTACACCTTC. It encodes CASSHLRGRGYGYTF.